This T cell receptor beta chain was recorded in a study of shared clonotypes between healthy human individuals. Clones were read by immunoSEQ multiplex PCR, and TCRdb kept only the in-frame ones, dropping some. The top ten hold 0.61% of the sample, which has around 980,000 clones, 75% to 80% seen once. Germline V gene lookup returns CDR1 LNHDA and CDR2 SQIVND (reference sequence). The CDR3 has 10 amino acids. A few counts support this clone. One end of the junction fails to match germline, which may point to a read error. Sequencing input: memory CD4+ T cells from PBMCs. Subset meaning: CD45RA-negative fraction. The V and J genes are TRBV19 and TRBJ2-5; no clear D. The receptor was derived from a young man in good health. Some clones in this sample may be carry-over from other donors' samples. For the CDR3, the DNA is TGTGCCAGTAGTGGAGAGGCCCAGTACTTC. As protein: CASSGEAQYF. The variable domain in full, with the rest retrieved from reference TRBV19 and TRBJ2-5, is DGGITQSPKYLFRKEGQNVTLSCEQNLNHDAMYWYRQDPGQGLRLIYYSQIVNDFQKGDIAEGYSVSREKKESFPLTVTSAQKNPTAFYLCASSGEAQYFGPGTRLLVL.